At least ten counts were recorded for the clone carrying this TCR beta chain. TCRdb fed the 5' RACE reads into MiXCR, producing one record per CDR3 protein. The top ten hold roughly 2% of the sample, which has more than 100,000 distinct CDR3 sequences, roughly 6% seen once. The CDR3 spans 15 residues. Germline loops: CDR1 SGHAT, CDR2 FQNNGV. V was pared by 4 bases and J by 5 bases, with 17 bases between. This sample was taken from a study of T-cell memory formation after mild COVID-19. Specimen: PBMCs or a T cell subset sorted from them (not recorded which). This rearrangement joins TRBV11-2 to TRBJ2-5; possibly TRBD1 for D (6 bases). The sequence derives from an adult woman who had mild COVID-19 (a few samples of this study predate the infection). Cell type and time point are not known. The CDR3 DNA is TGTGCCAGCAGCTCAACCGGGGACAAGTGGGAGACCCAGTACTTC. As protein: CASSSTGDKWETQYF.